This T cell receptor (beta chain) was found in a study of response to subunit inactivated influenza vaccine (dated by TCRdb to 2017 to 2018). Some background on the complete study: Deep quantitative profiling of the T cell receptor repertoire was used in the study to follow responses to a trivalent subunit inactivated influenza vaccine.

Comment on this clonotype: Its antigen is unknown. No base qualities exist here, and no much larger clone lies one base off it.

Between the V and J ends, shortened by 4 bases and 6 bases respectively, the junction contains 15 bases. CDR1 and CDR2, per the germline V gene, are KGHSH and LQKENI. The CDR3 runs 14 residues from the cysteine to the phenylalanine. CDR3 DNA is the only sequence kept; it has 42 bases, read in frame from the first base. Overall results and qualifications from the work: It was suggested by the authors that each seasonal influenza vaccination may recruit only a limited number of new T cells.

Library prep was done by RT-PCR. These reads were obtained on an Illumina HiSeq 2500. Starting from the raw public reads, TCRdb applied fastp trimming at Q25, assembled clones with MiXCR and retained in-frame beta chains. Each entry is one CDR3 protein sequence, shown with its most common DNA and genes. The sample table records 550,000 to 800,000 distinct CDR3 sequences; roughly 14% of these occur just once. The ten top clones hold 6.5% to 8.5% of the sample. Specimen: PBMCs from blood, collected 14 to 15 days before vaccination. This chain joins TRBV18 to TRBJ1-1; a weak D assignment points to TRBD1 (6 bases agree). The TCR was taken from a man between 45 and 60 years old who received an inactivated influenza vaccine. Donor details come from another sample of the same person, matched by shared clones. The DNA is TGTGCCAGCTCACTGGGACAAGAAAGGGCTGAAGCTTTCTTT. This gives the protein CASSLGQERAEAFF.